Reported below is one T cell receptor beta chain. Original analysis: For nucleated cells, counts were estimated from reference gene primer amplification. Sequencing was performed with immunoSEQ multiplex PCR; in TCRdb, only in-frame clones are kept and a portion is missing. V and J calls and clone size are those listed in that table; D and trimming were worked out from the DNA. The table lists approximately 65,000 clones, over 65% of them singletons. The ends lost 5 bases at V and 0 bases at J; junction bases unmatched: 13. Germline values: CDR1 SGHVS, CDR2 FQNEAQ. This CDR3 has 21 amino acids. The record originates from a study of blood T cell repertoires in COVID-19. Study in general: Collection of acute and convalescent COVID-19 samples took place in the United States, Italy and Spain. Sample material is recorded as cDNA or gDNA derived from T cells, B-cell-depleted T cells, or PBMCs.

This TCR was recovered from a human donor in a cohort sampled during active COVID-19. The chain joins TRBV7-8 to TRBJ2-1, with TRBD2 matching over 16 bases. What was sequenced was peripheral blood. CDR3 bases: TGTGCCAGCAGCACGGGACAGGGGACTAGCGGGAGGGCAAGCTCCTACAATGAGCAGTTCTTC. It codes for CASSTGQGTSGRASSYNEQFF.